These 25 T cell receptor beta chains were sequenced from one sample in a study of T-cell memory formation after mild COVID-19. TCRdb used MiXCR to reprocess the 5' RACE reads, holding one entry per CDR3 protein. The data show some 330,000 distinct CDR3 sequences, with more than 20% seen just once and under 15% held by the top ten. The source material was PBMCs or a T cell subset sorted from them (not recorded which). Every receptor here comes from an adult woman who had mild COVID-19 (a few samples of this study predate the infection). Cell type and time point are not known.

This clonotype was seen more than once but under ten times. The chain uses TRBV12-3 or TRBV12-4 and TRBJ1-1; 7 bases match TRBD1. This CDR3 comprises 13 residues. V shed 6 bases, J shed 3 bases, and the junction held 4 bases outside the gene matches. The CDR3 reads CASSDRVDTEAFF. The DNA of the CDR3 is TGTGCCAGCAGCGACAGGGTTGACACTGAAGCTTTCTTT.

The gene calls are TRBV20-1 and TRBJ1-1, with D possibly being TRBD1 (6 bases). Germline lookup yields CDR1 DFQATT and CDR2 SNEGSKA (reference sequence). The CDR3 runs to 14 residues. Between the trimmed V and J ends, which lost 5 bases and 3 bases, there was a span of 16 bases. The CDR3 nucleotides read TGCAGTGCTCCGACAGGCTTGAGGGACACTGAAGCTTTCTTT. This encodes CSAPTGLRDTEAFF.

This CDR3 is CASSVTDSINSPLHF. Here the CDR3 DNA reads TGTGCCAGCAGCGTTACGGACAGCATTAATTCACCCCTCCACTTT. This chain joins TRBV3-1 and TRBJ1-6; TRBD1 is a possible D gene (6 bases). Germline loops: CDR1 LGHDT, CDR2 YNNKEL (reference sequence). The CDR3 loop spans 15 amino acids. Trimming pared 5 bases from V and 6 bases from J, leaving 14 bases between.

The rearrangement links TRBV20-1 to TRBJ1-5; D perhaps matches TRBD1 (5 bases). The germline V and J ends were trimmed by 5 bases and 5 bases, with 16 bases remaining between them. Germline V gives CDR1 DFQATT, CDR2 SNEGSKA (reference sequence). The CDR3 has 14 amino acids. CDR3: CSADTGRGDQPQHF. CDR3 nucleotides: TGCAGTGCTGACACAGGACGAGGCGATCAGCCCCAGCATTTT.

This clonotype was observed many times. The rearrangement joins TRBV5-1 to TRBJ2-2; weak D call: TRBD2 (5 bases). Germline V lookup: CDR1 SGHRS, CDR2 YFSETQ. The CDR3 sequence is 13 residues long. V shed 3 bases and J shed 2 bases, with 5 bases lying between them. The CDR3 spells CASSSGNTGELFF. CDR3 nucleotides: TGCGCCAGCAGCTCGGGAAACACCGGGGAGCTGTTTTTT.

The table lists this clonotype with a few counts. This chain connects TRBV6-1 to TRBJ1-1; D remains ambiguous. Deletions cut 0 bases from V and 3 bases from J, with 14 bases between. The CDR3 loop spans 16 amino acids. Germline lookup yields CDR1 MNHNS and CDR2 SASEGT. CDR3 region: CASSEARRQDDTEAFF. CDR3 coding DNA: TGTGCCAGCAGTGAAGCCCGGCGACAAGACGACACTGAAGCTTTCTTT.

CDR3 DNA sequence: TGTGCCAGCAGCTTGATGTTGGGGTTTAGCACTGAAGCTTTCTTT. Its protein product is CASSLMLGFSTEAFF. This sequence joins TRBV5-6 and TRBJ1-1; D unclear. There are 15 residues in the CDR3. Germline values: CDR1 SGHDT, CDR2 YYEEEE. V lost 1 base and J 4 bases, leaving 14 bases between the germline ends.

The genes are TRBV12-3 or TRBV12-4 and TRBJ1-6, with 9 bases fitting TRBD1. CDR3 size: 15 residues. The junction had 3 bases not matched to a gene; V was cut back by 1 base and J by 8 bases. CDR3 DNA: TGTGCCAGCAGTTTAGTTTGGACAGGGGATTCACCCCTCCACTTT. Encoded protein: CASSLVWTGDSPLHF.

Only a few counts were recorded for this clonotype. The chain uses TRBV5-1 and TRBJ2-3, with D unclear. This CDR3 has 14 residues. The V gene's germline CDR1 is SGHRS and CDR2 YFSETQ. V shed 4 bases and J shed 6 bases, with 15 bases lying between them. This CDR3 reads CASSTGSPRDTQYF. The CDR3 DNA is TGCGCCAGCAGCACGGGTTCCCCGCGGGATACGCAGTATTTT. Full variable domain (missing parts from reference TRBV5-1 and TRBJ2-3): KAGVTQTPRYLIKTRGQQVTLSCSPISGHRSVSWYQQTPGQGLQFLFEYFSETQRNKGNFPGRFSGRQFSNSRSEMNVSTLELGDSALYLCASSTGSPRDTQYFGPGTRLTVL.

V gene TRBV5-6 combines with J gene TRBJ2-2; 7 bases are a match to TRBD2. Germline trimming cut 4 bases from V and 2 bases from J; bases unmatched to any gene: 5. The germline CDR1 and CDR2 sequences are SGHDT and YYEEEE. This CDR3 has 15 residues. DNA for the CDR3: TGTGCCAGCAGCCTCGGACTAGGAAACACCGGGGAGCTGTTTTTT. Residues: CASSLGLGNTGELFF.

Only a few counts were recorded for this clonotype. CDR3 DNA: TGCAGCGCAGAGGGGGGCCCGAACACTGAAGCTTTCTTT. As protein: CSAEGGPNTEAFF. The chain links TRBV29-1 to TRBJ1-1; D is possibly TRBD1 (6 bases). V gave up 7 bases and J gave up 1 base, with 13 bases separating them. Germline loops: CDR1 SQVTM, CDR2 ANQGSEA. The CDR3 has 13 residues.

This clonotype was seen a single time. The CDR3 loop reads CASSSSTYTEAFF. In DNA form, the CDR3 reads TGTGCCAGCAGTTCCTCGACATACACTGAAGCTTTCTTT. This chain joins TRBV2 and TRBJ1-1; the D is unclear. Trimming left V 5 bases short and J 3 bases short, with 10 bases between. Germline V CDR1 and CDR2: SNHLY, FYNNEI. The CDR3 runs 13 residues.

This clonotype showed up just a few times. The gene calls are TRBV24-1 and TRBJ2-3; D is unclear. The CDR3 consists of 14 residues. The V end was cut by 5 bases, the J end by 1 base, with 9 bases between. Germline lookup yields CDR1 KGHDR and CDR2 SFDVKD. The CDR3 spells CATSAQGRTDTQYF. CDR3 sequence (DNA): TGTGCCACCAGTGCCCAAGGACGCACAGATACGCAGTATTTT.

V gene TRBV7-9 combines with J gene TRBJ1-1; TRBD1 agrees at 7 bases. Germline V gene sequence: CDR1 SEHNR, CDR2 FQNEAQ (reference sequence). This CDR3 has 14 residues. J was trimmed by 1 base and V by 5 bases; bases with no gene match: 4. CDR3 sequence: CASSRGQPNTEAFF. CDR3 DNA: TGTGCCAGCAGCCGGGGACAGCCGAACACTGAAGCTTTCTTT. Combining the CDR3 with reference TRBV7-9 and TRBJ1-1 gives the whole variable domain DTGVSQNPRHKITKRGQNVTFRCDPISEHNRLYWYRQTLGQGPEFLTYFQNEAQLEKSRLLSDRFSAERPKGSFSTLEIQRTEQGDSAMYLCASSRGQPNTEAFFGQGTRLTVV.

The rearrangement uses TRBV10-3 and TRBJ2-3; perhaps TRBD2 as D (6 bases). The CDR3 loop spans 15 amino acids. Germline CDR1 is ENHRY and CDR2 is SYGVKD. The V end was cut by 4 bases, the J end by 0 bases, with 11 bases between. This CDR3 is CAISGTGTSTDTQYF. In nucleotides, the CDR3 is TGTGCCATCAGTGGAACCGGGACTAGCACAGATACGCAGTATTTT.

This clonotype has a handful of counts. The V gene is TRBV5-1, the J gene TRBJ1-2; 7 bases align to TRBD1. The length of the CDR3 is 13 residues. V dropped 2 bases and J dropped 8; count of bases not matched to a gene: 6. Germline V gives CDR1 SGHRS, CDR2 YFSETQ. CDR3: CASSLETGTGYTF. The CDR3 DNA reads TGCGCCAGCAGCTTAGAGACAGGGACCGGCTACACCTTC.

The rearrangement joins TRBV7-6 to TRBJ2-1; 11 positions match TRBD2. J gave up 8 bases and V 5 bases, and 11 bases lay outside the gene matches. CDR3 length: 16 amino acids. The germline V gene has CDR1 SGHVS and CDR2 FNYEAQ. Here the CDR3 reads CASSITTSGSIHEQFF. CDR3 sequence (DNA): TGTGCCAGCAGCATCACCACTAGCGGGAGTATCCATGAGCAGTTCTTC.

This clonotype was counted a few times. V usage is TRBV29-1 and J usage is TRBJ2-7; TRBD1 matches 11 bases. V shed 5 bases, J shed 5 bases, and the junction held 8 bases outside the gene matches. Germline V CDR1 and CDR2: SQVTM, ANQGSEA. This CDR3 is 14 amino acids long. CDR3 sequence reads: CSVLGQGVSHEQYF. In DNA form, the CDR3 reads TGCAGCGTTTTGGGACAGGGGGTTTCCCACGAGCAGTACTTC.

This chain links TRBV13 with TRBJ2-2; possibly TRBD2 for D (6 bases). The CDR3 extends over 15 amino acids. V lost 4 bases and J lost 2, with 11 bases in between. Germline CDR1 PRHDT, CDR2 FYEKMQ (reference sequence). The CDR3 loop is CASSSPGVNTGELFF. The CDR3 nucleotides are TGTGCCAGCAGCTCGCCGGGAGTTAACACCGGGGAGCTGTTTTTT.

In nucleotides, the CDR3 is TGTGCCAGCAGTTACTCTGCGGGGGGGAGCTCCTACGAGCAGTACTTC. Protein sequence: CASSYSAGGSSYEQYF. The rearrangement links TRBV6-6 to TRBJ2-7, with 9 bases that match TRBD2. This CDR3 comprises 16 residues. Per germline, CDR1 MNHNY and CDR2 SVGAGI (reference sequence). V gave up 0 bases and J gave up 0 bases; unmatched junction bases: 3.

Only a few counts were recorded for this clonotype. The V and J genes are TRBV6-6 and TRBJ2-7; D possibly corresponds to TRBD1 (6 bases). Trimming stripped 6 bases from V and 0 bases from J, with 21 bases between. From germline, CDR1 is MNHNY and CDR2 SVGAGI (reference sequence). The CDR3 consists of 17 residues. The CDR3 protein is CASRPPGRGPSSYEQYF. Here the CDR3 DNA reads TGTGCCAGCAGACCTCCGGGCAGGGGCCCAAGCTCCTACGAGCAGTACTTC.

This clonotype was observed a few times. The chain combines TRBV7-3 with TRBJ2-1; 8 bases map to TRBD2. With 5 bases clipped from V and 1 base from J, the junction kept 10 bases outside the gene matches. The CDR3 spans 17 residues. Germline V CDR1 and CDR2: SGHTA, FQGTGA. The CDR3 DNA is TGTGCCAGCAGCCCCCCGCCGGGGGGGGATTCCTACAATGAGCAGTTCTTC. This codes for CASSPPPGGDSYNEQFF.

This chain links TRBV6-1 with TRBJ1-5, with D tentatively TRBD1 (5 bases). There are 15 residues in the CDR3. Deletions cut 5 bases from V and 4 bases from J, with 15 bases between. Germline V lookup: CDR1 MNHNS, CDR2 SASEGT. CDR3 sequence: CASSPRQNGNQPQHF. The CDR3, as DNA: TGTGCCAGCAGTCCTAGACAGAATGGGAATCAGCCCCAGCATTTT.

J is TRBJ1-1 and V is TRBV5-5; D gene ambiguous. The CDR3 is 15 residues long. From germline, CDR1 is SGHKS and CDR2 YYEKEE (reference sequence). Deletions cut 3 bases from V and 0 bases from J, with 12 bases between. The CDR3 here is CASSSTRNMNTEAFF. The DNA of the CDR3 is TGTGCCAGCAGCTCCACCCGGAACATGAACACTGAAGCTTTCTTT.

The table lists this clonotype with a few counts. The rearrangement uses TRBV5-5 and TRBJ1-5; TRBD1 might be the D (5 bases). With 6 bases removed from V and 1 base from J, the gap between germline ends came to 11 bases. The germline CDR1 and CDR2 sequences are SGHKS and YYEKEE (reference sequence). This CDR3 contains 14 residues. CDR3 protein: CASTGQPSNQPQHF. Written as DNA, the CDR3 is TGTGCCAGCACGGGGCAGCCGAGCAATCAGCCCCAGCATTTT.